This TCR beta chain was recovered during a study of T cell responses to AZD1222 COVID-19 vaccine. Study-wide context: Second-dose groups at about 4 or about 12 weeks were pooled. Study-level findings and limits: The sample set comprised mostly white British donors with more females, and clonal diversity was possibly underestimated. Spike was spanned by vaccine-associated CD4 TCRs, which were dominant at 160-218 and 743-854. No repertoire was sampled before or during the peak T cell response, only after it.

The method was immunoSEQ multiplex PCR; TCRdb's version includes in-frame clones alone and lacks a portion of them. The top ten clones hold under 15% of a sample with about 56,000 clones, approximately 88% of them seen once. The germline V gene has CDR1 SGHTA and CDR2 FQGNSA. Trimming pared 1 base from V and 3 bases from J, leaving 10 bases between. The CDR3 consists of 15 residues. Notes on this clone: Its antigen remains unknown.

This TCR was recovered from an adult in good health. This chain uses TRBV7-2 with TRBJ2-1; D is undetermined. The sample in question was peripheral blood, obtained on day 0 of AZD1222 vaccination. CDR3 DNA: TGTGCCAGCAGCTTAGGATTCAGCAACTACAATGAGCAGTTCTTC. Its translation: CASSLGFSNYNEQFF.